This TCR beta chain comes out of a study of human T cells and chemical hapten exposure. CDR3 size: 15 residues. Trimming shortened V by 2 bases and J by 10 bases, and 15 bases separated the two germline ends. Germline assignment: CDR1 SGHVS and CDR2 FQNEAQ. The study's findings and limits: There was no change with DPC sensitization in TCRs above 1 in 1000 frequency. More PT1 expanded TCRs went with higher patch test scores.

Noted time point: pre-sensitization, week 0. The treatment was: therapeutic diphenylcyclopropenone sensitization with weekly scalp DPC. Notes on this clonotype: As yet, its antigen is unknown.

Each CDR3 protein gets one entry after TCRdb re-called the RACE reads with MiXCR. This table has 250,000 or so distinct CDR3 sequences, around 7% appearing once. The sample was whole blood, taken in connection with sensitization to the hapten diphenylcyclopropenone (DPC). V is TRBV7-8 and J is TRBJ1-6; D might be TRBD1 (5 bases). This receptor was taken from a man younger than 35 with alopecia areata. Some clones in this sample may be carry-over from other donors' samples. The DNA for the CDR3 is TGTGCCAGCAGCTTACAGGGAAGAGTCCGCTCACCCCTCCACTTT. It is translated as CASSLQGRVRSPLHF.